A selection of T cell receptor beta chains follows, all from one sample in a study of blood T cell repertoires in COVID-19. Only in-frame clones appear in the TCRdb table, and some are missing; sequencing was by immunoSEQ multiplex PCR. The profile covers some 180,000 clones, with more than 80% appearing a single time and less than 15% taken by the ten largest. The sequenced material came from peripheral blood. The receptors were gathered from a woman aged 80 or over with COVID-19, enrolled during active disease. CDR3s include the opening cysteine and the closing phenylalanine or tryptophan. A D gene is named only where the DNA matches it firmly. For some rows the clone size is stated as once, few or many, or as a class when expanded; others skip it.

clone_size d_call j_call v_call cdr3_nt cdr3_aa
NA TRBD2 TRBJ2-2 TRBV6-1 TGTGCCAGCAGTGAAATGGGACTAGCGGGAGAGAACACCGGGGAGCTGTTTTTT CASSEMGLAGENTGELFF
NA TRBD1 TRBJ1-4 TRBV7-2 TGTGCCAGCAGCCAACAGGGGGCGGGTGAAAAACTGTTTTTT CASSQQGAGEKLFF
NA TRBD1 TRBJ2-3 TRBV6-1 TGTGCCAGCAGTGAAGCGACAGGGGGGGATACGCAGTATTTT CASSEATGGDTQYF
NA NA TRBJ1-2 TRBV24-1 TGTGCCACCAGTGATTACCCCCACAGCTATGGCTACACCTTC CATSDYPHSYGYTF
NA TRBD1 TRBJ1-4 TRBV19 TGTGCCAGTAGAGGGACCGGGACAGGGCTCGAAAAACTGTTTTTT CASRGTGTGLEKLFF
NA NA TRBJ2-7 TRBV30 TGTGCCTGGAGTGTAGCCGCCCGGGTCGAGCAGTACTTC CAWSVAARVEQYF
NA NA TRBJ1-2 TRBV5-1 TGCGCCAGCAACAGCTTGGATCCGGGGATGGCTAACTATGGCTACACCTTC CASNSLDPGMANYGYTF
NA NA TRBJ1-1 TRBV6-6 TGTGCCAGCAGCTCTAGAAGGACAGTGAACACTGAAGCTTTCTTT CASSSRRTVNTEAFF
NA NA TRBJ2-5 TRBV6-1 TGTGCCAGCAGTGAACGCCATGGTACGGGGGAGACCCAGTACTTC CASSERHGTGETQYF
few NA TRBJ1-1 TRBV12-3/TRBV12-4 TGTGCCAGCAGTTCCCGGGACTGGGCTTTCTTT CASSSRDWAFF
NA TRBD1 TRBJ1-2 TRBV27 TGTGCCAGCAGTTTGGGACAGGGGGTTGGCTACACCTTC CASSLGQGVGYTF
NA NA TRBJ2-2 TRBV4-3 TGCGCCAGCAGCCAAGTTCACCTTGACGGGACTTACGCGAACACCGGGGAGCTGTTTTTT CASSQVHLDGTYANTGELFF
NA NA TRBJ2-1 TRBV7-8 TGTGCCAGCAGCTTATACAGGCAGACTTACAATGAGCAGTTCTTC CASSLYRQTYNEQFF
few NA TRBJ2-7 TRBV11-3 TGTGCCAGCAGCTTAGACAGCTCCTACGAGCAGTACTTC CASSLDSSYEQYF
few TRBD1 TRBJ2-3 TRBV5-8 TGTGCCAGCAGCCTGGGACAGCATGCTAGCACAGATACGCAGTATTTT CASSLGQHASTDTQYF
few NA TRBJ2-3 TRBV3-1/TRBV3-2 TGTGCCAGCAGCCCAGATCGGACAGCCGCCTTCGGAGATACGCAGTATTTT CASSPDRTAAFGDTQYF
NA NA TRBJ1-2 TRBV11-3 TGTGCCAGCAGCTTAGACACCCCCCCGGGGAGAAATGGCTACACCTTC CASSLDTPPGRNGYTF
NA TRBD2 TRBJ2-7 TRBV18 TGTGCCAGCTCACCAAAATTGGCTAGCGGGGGTTACGAGCAGTACTTC CASSPKLASGGYEQYF
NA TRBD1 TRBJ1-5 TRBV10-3 TGTGCCATCAGTGAGTCGGGACAGATAAATCAGCCCCAGCATTTT CAISESGQINQPQHF
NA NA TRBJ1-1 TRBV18 TGTGCCAGCTCATTCGCAGGGGAGTACACTGAAGCTTTCTTT CASSFAGEYTEAFF
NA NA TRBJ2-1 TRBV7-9 TGTGCCAGCAGTCAACTCGAGAAGATCAGGGATGAGCAGTTCTTC CASSQLEKIRDEQFF
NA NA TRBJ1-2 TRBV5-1 TGCGCCAGCAGCTCCGACAGTCAATACGGCTACACCTTC CASSSDSQYGYTF
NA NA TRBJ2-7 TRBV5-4 TGTGCCAGCAGCTTGATCTCTGGGGGGATCTACGAGCAGTACTTC CASSLISGGIYEQYF
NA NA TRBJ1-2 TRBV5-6 TGTGCCAGCAGCTTGAGCTCAGGTGGCTACACCTTC CASSLSSGGYTF
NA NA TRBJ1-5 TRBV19 TGTGCCAGTCACTCGGACTTCCCTCCCCATCAGCCCCAGCATTTT CASHSDFPPHQPQHF
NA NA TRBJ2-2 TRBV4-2 TGTGCCAGCAGCCAACGAGGTGGAGACCCTACCGGGGAGCTGTTTTTT CASSQRGGDPTGELFF
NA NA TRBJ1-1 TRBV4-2 TGTGCCAGCAGCCCTTCTTGGGAGGGGGGTGAAGCTTTCTTT CASSPSWEGGEAFF
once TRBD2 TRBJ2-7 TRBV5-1 TGCGCCAGCAGCTTGGGGGCTAGCGGGAGAATGGGCTACGAGCAGTACTTC CASSLGASGRMGYEQYF
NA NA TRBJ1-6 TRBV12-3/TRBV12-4 TGTGCCAGCAGTTTAGGCGGAAATTCACCCCTCCACTTT CASSLGGNSPLHF
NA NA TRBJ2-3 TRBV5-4 TGTGCCAGCAGCTTGGAAGGGTCAGTGGGGAGACTAGTAACAGATACGCAGTATTTT CASSLEGSVGRLVTDTQYF
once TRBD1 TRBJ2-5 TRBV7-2 TGTGCCAGCAGCTGGACAGGGGGGGAGACCCAGTACTTC CASSWTGGETQYF
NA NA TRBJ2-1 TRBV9 TGTGCCAGCAGCCAGACAGGTTACAATGAGCAGTTCTTC CASSQTGYNEQFF
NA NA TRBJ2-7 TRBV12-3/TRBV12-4 TGTGCCAGCAGTCCCGTGGCCCCCCTCGAGCAGTACTTC CASSPVAPLEQYF
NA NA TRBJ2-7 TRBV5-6 TGTGCCAGCAGCTTGGAAGTACACTACGAGCAGTACTTC CASSLEVHYEQYF